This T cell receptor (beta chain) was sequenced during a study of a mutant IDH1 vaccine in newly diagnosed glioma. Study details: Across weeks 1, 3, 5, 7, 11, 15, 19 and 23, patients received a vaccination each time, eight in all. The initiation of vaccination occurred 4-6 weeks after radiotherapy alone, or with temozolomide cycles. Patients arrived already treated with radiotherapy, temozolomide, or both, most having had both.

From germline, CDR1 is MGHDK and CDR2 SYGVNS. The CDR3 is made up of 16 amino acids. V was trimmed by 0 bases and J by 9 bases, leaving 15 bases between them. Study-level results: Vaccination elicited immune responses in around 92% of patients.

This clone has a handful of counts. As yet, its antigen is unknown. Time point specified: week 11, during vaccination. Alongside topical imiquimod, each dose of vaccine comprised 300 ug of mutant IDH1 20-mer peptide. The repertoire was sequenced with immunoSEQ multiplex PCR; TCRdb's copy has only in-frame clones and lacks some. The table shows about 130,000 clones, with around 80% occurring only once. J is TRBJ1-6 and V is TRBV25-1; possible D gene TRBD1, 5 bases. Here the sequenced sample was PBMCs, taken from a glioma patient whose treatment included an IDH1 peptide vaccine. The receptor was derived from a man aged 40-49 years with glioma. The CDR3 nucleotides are TGTGCCAGCAGTGAATATCTCCTCGGACATGGTTCACCCCTCCACTTT. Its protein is CASSEYLLGHGSPLHF.